Following are 31 T cell receptor beta chains from one sample sequenced in a study of blood T cell repertoires in COVID-19. Assay: immunoSEQ multiplex PCR; the TCRdb copy retains only in-frame clones and omits some. This sample has approximately 240,000 clones, with around 91% found just once. The sequenced sample consisted of PBMCs or T cells enriched from blood (not recorded which). The receptors shown here come from a woman younger than 30 in a cohort exposed to, infected with or recovered from COVID-19 (not recorded which).

This clone turned up a few times. The same CDR3 also results from other DNA sequences found in this sample. The CDR3 protein is CASSFQNYEQYF. CDR3 in DNA: TGTGCCAGCAGTTTCCAGAACTACGAGCAGTACTTC. The rearrangement uses TRBV28 and TRBJ2-7, with D unclear. V gave up 3 bases and J gave up 3 bases, with 6 bases separating them. Germline CDR1 is MDHEN and CDR2 is SYDVKM. The CDR3 runs to 12 residues.

CDR3 in amino acids: CASSSGPGTGNEQYF. The CDR3 nucleotides read TGTGCCAGCAGCTCCGGTCCCGGGACAGGGAACGAGCAGTACTTC. The chain combines TRBV7-3 with TRBJ2-7, with 9 nucleotides matching TRBD1. The CDR3 totals 15 residues. Unmatched junction bases numbered 9, after V lost 4 bases and J lost 5 bases. Germline loops: CDR1 SGHTA, CDR2 FQGTGA.

This clone was seen only once. This chain connects TRBV7-8 to TRBJ2-3, with TRBD2 identical over 11 bases. Per germline, CDR1 SGHVS and CDR2 FQNEAQ. This CDR3 region has 19 residues. V was pared by 1 base and J by 0 bases, with 9 bases of the junction left unmatched. The CDR3 DNA sequence: TGTGCCAGCAGCTTAGAATTTAGCGGGGGGGGCCGAAGCACAGATACGCAGTATTTT. Amino acid sequence: CASSLEFSGGGRSTDTQYF. Filled out from reference TRBV7-8 and TRBJ2-3, the complete variable domain reads GAGVSQSPRYKVAKRGQDVALRCDPISGHVSLFWYQQALGQGPEFLTYFQNEAQLDKSGLPSDRFFAERPEGSVSTLKIQRTQQEDSAVYLCASSLEFSGGGRSTDTQYFGPGTRLTVL.

V is TRBV27 and J is TRBJ1-3, with 7 positions matching TRBD1. With V trimmed by 5 bases and J by 2 bases, 3 bases remained unmatched. This CDR3 is 14 amino acids long. From germline, CDR1 is MNHEY and CDR2 SMNVEV (reference sequence). The CDR3 DNA sequence: TGTGCCAGCAGTAAACAGGGGCCTGGAAACACCATATATTTT. This encodes CASSKQGPGNTIYF.

V and J are TRBV11-3 and TRBJ2-7; no firm D call. CDR1 SGHNT and CDR2 YENEEA come from the germline V gene. V dropped 2 bases and J dropped 4 bases, with 3 bases sitting between them. This CDR3 spans 11 amino acids. The CDR3 spells CASSLYYEQYF. The CDR3 region has the DNA TGTGCCAGCAGCTTATATTACGAGCAGTACTTC.

The J gene is TRBJ1-2, the V gene TRBV27; a possible D gene is TRBD1 (6 bases). The V gene lost 5 bases and the J gene lost 0 bases, with 13 bases spanning the gap. Per the germline V gene, CDR1 is MNHEY and CDR2 is SMNVEV (reference sequence). CDR3 size: 15 residues. The CDR3 bases are TGTGCCAGCAGTATCCCGGGACAAACTAACTATGGCTACACCTTC. Protein sequence: CASSIPGQTNYGYTF.

The chain is built from TRBV6-2 or TRBV6-3 and TRBJ2-1; 8 nucleotides line up with TRBD2. CDR1 and CDR2 (germline): MNHEY, SVGEGT. The CDR3 covers 16 residues. Germline trimming cut 2 bases from V and 4 bases from J; bases unmatched to any gene: 7. CDR3 DNA: TGTGCCAGCAGTTACCCTAGCGGGCTAAATTACAATGAGCAGTTCTTC. This encodes CASSYPSGLNYNEQFF.

The chain combines TRBV11-2 with TRBJ2-5; TRBD2 is a possible D gene (5 bases). The CDR3 contains 16 residues. Trimming pared 4 bases from V and 4 bases from J, leaving 19 bases between. From germline, CDR1 is SGHAT and CDR2 FQNNGV. CDR3: CASSSRGGRVGETQYF. The DNA for the CDR3 is TGTGCCAGCAGCTCCCGGGGTGGAAGAGTAGGAGAGACCCAGTACTTC.

The chain recombines TRBV6-5 with TRBJ1-4, with TRBD1 matching over 9 bases. V was pared by 6 bases and J by 8 bases, with 7 bases of the junction left unmatched. Germline CDR1 is MNHEY and CDR2 is SVGAGI. The CDR3 runs 14 residues. This CDR3 is CASSRGTGSEKLFF. In nucleotides, the CDR3 is TGTGCCAGCAGCAGAGGGACAGGGTCAGAAAAACTGTTTTTT.

This clone was seen only once. The CDR3 here is CASSLASSGGQNNEQFF. CDR3 nucleotides: TGCGCCAGCAGCTTGGCCTCTAGCGGGGGGCAAAACAATGAGCAGTTCTTC. V is TRBV5-1 and J is TRBJ2-1; 11 bases align to TRBD2. This CDR3 has 17 amino acids. Germline loops: CDR1 SGHRS, CDR2 YFSETQ. The ends lost 0 bases at V and 5 bases at J; junction bases unmatched: 7.

The rearrangement uses TRBV19 and TRBJ1-1; 8 bases map to TRBD1. Germline lookup yields CDR1 LNHDA and CDR2 SQIVND (reference sequence). The CDR3 is 18 residues long. Trimming cost V 1 base and J 0 bases; bases outside gene matches: 10. The CDR3 DNA reads TGTGCCAGTAGTATAGTCGACCAGGGGGCCAATATGAACACTGAAGCTTTCTTT. This codes for CASSIVDQGANMNTEAFF.

CDR3: CASSYSSAQETQYF. As DNA, the CDR3 is TGTGCCAGCAGTTATTCCAGTGCCCAAGAGACCCAGTACTTC. This sequence joins TRBV6-5 and TRBJ2-5; D gene uncertain. CDR3 length: 14 residues. Germline loops: CDR1 MNHEY, CDR2 SVGAGI. V gave up 3 bases and J gave up 1 base, with 9 bases separating them.

This clone was picked up a small number of times. The chain has TRBV3-1 (or the pseudogene TRBV3-2) and TRBJ2-2; 7 positions agree with TRBD1. CDR3 length: 15 amino acids. The V gene's germline CDR1 is LGHDT and CDR2 YNNKEL (reference sequence). The V and J ends lost 0 bases and 9 bases, in that order; junction bases with no gene match: 7. In DNA form, the CDR3 reads TGTGCCAGCAGCCAAGAAACAGGGGCCGGATGGGAGCTGTTTTTT. This encodes CASSQETGAGWELFF.

The genes are TRBV7-9 and TRBJ1-4, with D possibly TRBD1 on 6 matching bases. CDR3 length: 16 residues. The V end was cut by 4 bases, the J end by 0 bases, with 12 bases between. CDR1 is SEHNR and CDR2 is FQNEAQ in the germline V gene (reference sequence). Here the CDR3 DNA reads TGTGCCAGCAGCTCGACCAGACAGGCAACTAATGAAAAACTGTTTTTT. It encodes CASSSTRQATNEKLFF.

This CDR3 reads CASSPRLRAEVTDTQYF. DNA of the CDR3: TGTGCCAGCAGCCCTCGCTTGAGGGCAGAGGTAACAGATACGCAGTATTTT. The chain uses TRBV11-3 and TRBJ2-3; D is possibly TRBD2 (5 bases). CDR3 length: 17 residues. Trimming removed 5 bases from V and 3 bases from J, with 21 bases in between. Germline CDR1 SGHNT, CDR2 YENEEA.

The chain employs TRBV27 and TRBJ1-3, with D uncertain. Trimming shortened V by 6 bases and J by 2 bases, and 8 bases separated the two germline ends. The CDR3 consists of 13 residues. Germline V gives CDR1 MNHEY, CDR2 SMNVEV (reference sequence). The CDR3 loop reads CASSIAAGNTIYF. In DNA, the CDR3 is TGTGCCAGCAGCATAGCGGCTGGAAACACCATATATTTT.

The rearrangement joins TRBV7-9 to TRBJ1-3, with 7 positions matching TRBD1. CDR1 is SEHNR and CDR2 is FQNEAQ in the germline V gene (reference sequence). The CDR3 length is 15 residues. Germline trimming cut 1 base from V and 6 bases from J; bases unmatched to any gene: 6. CDR3 amino acids: CASSLGQGGANTIYF. The CDR3 DNA reads as TGTGCCAGCAGCTTAGGACAGGGTGGCGCAAACACCATATATTTT.

This chain links TRBV7-2 with TRBJ2-7, with TRBD2 as a possible D gene (5 bases). The CDR3 has 13 residues. From germline, CDR1 is SGHTA and CDR2 FQGNSA. The V gene lost 6 bases and the J gene lost 4 bases, with 13 bases spanning the gap. In DNA, the CDR3 is TGTGCCAGCAGACCCGGCGAGGGTTACGAGCAGTACTTC. Encoded protein: CASRPGEGYEQYF.

The chain joins TRBV10-2 to TRBJ1-2; tentative D call: TRBD1 (6 bases). The CDR3 runs 12 residues. Germline V gene lookup returns CDR1 WSHSY and CDR2 SAAADI. Trimming left V 2 bases short and J 11 bases short, with 12 bases between. The CDR3 sequence: CASSEGQRKYTF. The CDR3 bases are TGCGCCAGCAGTGAGGGACAGCGAAAGTACACCTTC.

V usage is TRBV30 and J usage is TRBJ2-1; D not certain. Trimming removed 0 bases from V and 6 bases from J, with 9 bases in between. Germline V gene sequence: CDR1 GTSNPN, CDR2 SVGIG (reference sequence). This CDR3 comprises 13 residues. CDR3 loop: CAWSVLGTNEQFF. CDR3 sequence (DNA): TGTGCCTGGAGTGTTCTAGGAACCAATGAGCAGTTCTTC. Full variable domain (missing parts from reference TRBV30 and TRBJ2-1): SQTIHQWPATLVQPVGSPLSLECTVEGTSNPNLYWYRQAAGRGLQLLFYSVGIGQISSEVPQNLSASRPQDRQFILSSKKLLLSDSGFYLCAWSVLGTNEQFFGPGTRLTVL.

The J gene is TRBJ1-1, the V gene TRBV24-1; 10 positions match TRBD1. CDR3 size: 15 residues. The V gene end was trimmed by 3 bases and the J gene end by 3 bases; junction bases not matched to a gene: 3. Germline V lookup: CDR1 KGHDR, CDR2 SFDVKD. CDR3 residues: CATSDGGQGDTEAFF. In DNA form, the CDR3 reads TGTGCCACCAGTGATGGCGGACAGGGGGACACTGAAGCTTTCTTT.

The V call is TRBV4-2, the J call TRBJ2-3; TRBD2 matches at 12 bases. The CDR3 has 17 amino acids. The V gene end was trimmed by 0 bases and the J gene end by 4 bases; junction bases not matched to a gene: 5. CDR1 is LGHNA, CDR2 YNFKEQ, per germline. The CDR3 DNA follows: TGTGCCAGCAGCCAAGATTCACTAGCGGGAGGCCCAGATACGCAGTATTTT. This encodes CASSQDSLAGGPDTQYF.

J is TRBJ1-5 and V is TRBV25-1; 8 bases agree with TRBD1. This CDR3 spans 16 amino acids. CDR1 is MGHDK, CDR2 SYGVNS, per germline. The junction had 8 bases not matched to a gene; V was cut back by 3 bases and J by 4 bases. The CDR3 protein is CASSDHPRTGNQPQHF. In DNA form, the CDR3 reads TGTGCCAGCAGTGATCACCCCCGGACAGGGAATCAGCCCCAGCATTTT. Together with reference TRBV25-1 and TRBJ1-5, the CDR3 gives the full variable domain: EADIYQTPRYLVIGTGKKITLECSQTMGHDKMYWYQQDPGMELHLIHYSYGVNSTEKGDLSSESTVSRIRTEHFPLTLESARPSHTSQYLCASSDHPRTGNQPQHFGDGTRLSIL.

The gene calls are TRBV2 and TRBJ1-2; D call uncertain. The V gene lost 1 base and the J gene lost 1 base, with 7 bases spanning the gap. Per the germline V gene, CDR1 is SNHLY and CDR2 is FYNNEI. CDR3 length equals 14 residues. The CDR3 region has the DNA TGTGCCAGCAGTGAAGAGTCCAGTAACTATGGCTACACCTTC. Translating gives CASSEESSNYGYTF.

This clone was observed a single time. This chain uses TRBV19 with TRBJ2-3; TRBD2 might be the D (6 bases). The V gene lost 10 bases and the J gene lost 5 bases, with 19 bases spanning the gap. The V gene's germline CDR1 is LNHDA and CDR2 SQIVND (reference sequence). The CDR3 loop spans 14 amino acids. CDR3 sequence: CATASPAREDTQYF. The CDR3 region has the DNA TGTGCCACCGCTTCCCCGGCGCGGGAAGATACGCAGTATTTT.

The chain joins TRBV2 to TRBJ2-2, with D hard to call. V lost 7 bases and J lost 3, with 6 bases in between. The CDR3 consists of 12 residues. Per the germline V gene, CDR1 is SNHLY and CDR2 is FYNNEI. CDR3 DNA sequence: TGTGCCAGCACCAGCGACACCGGGGAGCTGTTTTTT. Protein product: CASTSDTGELFF.

With regard to this clone: Other DNA sequences within the sample encode an identical CDR3. The chain couples TRBV9 to TRBJ1-2, with 7 bases that match TRBD1. Germline V gene data show CDR1 as SGDLS and CDR2 as YYNGEE. The trim removed 0 bases at V and 1 base at J, leaving 3 bases unmatched. The CDR3 contains 15 residues. The CDR3 DNA sequence: TGTGCCAGCAGCGTAGGGGACAGAGTTAACTATGGCTACACCTTC. Amino acids: CASSVGDRVNYGYTF.

The V and J genes are TRBV11-3 and TRBJ2-7, with a weak D call TRBD1 (7 bases). Trimming removed 8 bases from V and 3 bases from J, with 20 bases in between. This CDR3 comprises 15 residues. The germline V gene has CDR1 SGHNT and CDR2 YENEEA. CDR3 nucleotides: TGTGCCAGCGGGATCGGGGCAGGGGGAGGCTACGAGCAGTACTTC. Translating it yields CASGIGAGGGYEQYF.

The chain recombines TRBV19 with TRBJ1-2; D not certain. The germline V and J ends were trimmed by 4 bases and 8 bases, with 11 bases remaining between them. The CDR3 is 12 residues long. Germline V CDR1 and CDR2: LNHDA, SQIVND (reference sequence). The CDR3, as DNA: TGTGCCAGTAGTACCGGGGATGGGGGCTACACCTTC. Its translation is CASSTGDGGYTF. The whole variable domain, remainder taken from reference TRBV19 and TRBJ1-2, is DGGITQSPKYLFRKEGQNVTLSCEQNLNHDAMYWYRQDPGQGLRLIYYSQIVNDFQKGDIAEGYSVSREKKESFPLTVTSAQKNPTAFYLCASSTGDGGYTFGSGTRLTVV.

V and J are TRBV27 and TRBJ2-2, with 8 bases matching TRBD2. The CDR3 contains 13 residues. J gave up 6 bases and V 5 bases, and 2 bases lay outside the gene matches. Germline CDR1 is MNHEY and CDR2 is SMNVEV (reference sequence). CDR3 DNA sequence: TGTGCCAGCAGTCCGGGAGGGGCCGGGGAGCTGTTTTTT. Residues: CASSPGGAGELFF.

V usage is TRBV7-2 and J usage is TRBJ1-1, with 8 bases fitting TRBD1. The V gene's germline CDR1 is SGHTA and CDR2 FQGNSA. This CDR3 comprises 15 residues. The V and J ends lost 4 bases and 1 base, in that order; junction bases with no gene match: 5. The DNA of the CDR3 is TGTGCCAGCAGCTCCGACGGACAGGGGAACACTGAAGCTTTCTTT. Translation gives CASSSDGQGNTEAFF.